This passage covers 30 T cell receptor beta chains from one sample sequenced in a study of CD8+ T cells in alopecia areata. Following extraction, RNA underwent reverse transcription to cDNA, which served as the sequencing template. This table comes from immunoSEQ multiplex PCR, and its TCRdb copy is limited to in-frame clones, with some not included. The sample contains more than 200,000 clones, 40% to 55% of which appear only once. The treatment here: oral pan-JAK inhibitor, 5-10 mg twice daily. The sample was CD4+ T cells sorted from blood, taken at approximately week 36, from a patient treated with tofacitinib. These receptors were collected from a human donor with alopecia areata.

J is TRBJ2-5 and V is TRBV6-5, with 7 bases identical to TRBD2. The germline gives CDR1 MNHEY, CDR2 SVGAGI. The CDR3 is 14 residues long. The J segment lost 5 bases and the V segment lost 5 bases, leaving 8 bases of the junction unmatched. Here the CDR3 reads CASSAPTSRETQYF. Here the CDR3 DNA reads TGTGCCAGCAGTGCCCCGACTAGCAGGGAGACCCAGTACTTC.

This clone was recorded once. This rearrangement joins TRBV2 to TRBJ2-1; D is possibly TRBD1 or TRBD2 (5 bases each). This CDR3 has 13 residues. CDR1 SNHLY and CDR2 FYNNEI come from the germline V gene. V shed 4 bases and J shed 10 bases, with 14 bases lying between them. In nucleotides, the CDR3 is TGTGCCAGCAGTGTTGCTGGGACGGGGGAGCAGTTCTTC. Encoded protein: CASSVAGTGEQFF.

J is TRBJ2-7 and V is TRBV2; perhaps TRBD2 as D (5 bases). The CDR3 length is 13 residues. V lost 4 bases and J lost 1, with 8 bases in between. Germline lookup yields CDR1 SNHLY and CDR2 FYNNEI. As DNA, the CDR3 is TGTGCCAGCAGTGTCGGGGATTCCTACGAGCAGTACTTC. Residues: CASSVGDSYEQYF.

This clone was picked up a small number of times. The chain uses TRBV2 and TRBJ2-3, with D maybe TRBD2 (5 bases). Germline lookup yields CDR1 SNHLY and CDR2 FYNNEI. This CDR3 has 14 amino acids. V was clipped by 4 bases and J by 2 bases, with 10 bases between them. The DNA for the CDR3 is TGTGCCAGCAGTGTCCAGCGGAACACAGATACGCAGTATTTT. Protein product: CASSVQRNTDTQYF. The full variable domain, with the rest looked up from reference TRBV2 and TRBJ2-3, is EPEVTQTPSHQVTQMGQEVILRCVPISNHLYFYWYRQILGQKVEFLVSFYNNEISEKSEIFDDQFSVERPDGSNFTLKIRSTKLEDSAMYFCASSVQRNTDTQYFGPGTRLTVL.

For this clone: Other nucleotide sequences in the sample specify the same CDR3. The genes are TRBV18 and TRBJ1-1; D not certain. Germline CDR1 reads KGHSH; CDR2 reads LQKENI. The CDR3 loop spans 13 amino acids. V was clipped by 1 base and J by 4 bases, with 7 bases between them. The CDR3 protein is CASSPQGSTEAFF. The CDR3 bases are TGTGCCAGCTCACCACAGGGAAGCACTGAAGCTTTCTTT.

This chain uses TRBV5-1 with TRBJ2-3; D is uncertain. The length of the CDR3 is 14 residues. Trimming took 0 bases from V and 4 from J, leaving 9 bases between them. Looked up from germline, CDR1 is SGHRS and CDR2 is YFSETQ. The CDR3 here is CASSLAVAADTQYF. The DNA of the CDR3 is TGCGCCAGCAGCTTGGCCGTAGCAGCAGATACGCAGTATTTT.

This clone has a single count. The J gene is TRBJ2-5, the V gene TRBV25-1; D possibly corresponds to TRBD1 (6 bases). The V gene's germline CDR1 is MGHDK and CDR2 SYGVNS. The V end lost 4 bases, the J end lost 4 bases, and 10 bases lay between the germline ends. This CDR3 comprises 13 residues. In DNA, the CDR3 is TGTGCCAGCAGTGCGGCAGGGGTAGAGACCCAGTACTTC. It codes for CASSAAGVETQYF.

The V and J genes are TRBV4-1 and TRBJ2-3; 9 bases line up with TRBD2. Germline lookup yields CDR1 MGHRA and CDR2 YSYEKL. This CDR3 is 16 amino acids long. The V and J ends lost 2 bases and 7 bases, in that order; junction bases with no gene match: 10. CDR3 sequence (DNA): TGCGCCAGCAGCCAAAGGACTAGCGCGAGTCTATATACGCAGTATTTT. Translated: CASSQRTSASLYTQYF.

The chain is built from TRBV4-2 and TRBJ2-4; 7 nucleotides match TRBD2. Germline CDR1 reads LGHNA; CDR2 reads YNFKEQ. The CDR3 has 14 amino acids. Unmatched junction bases numbered 6, after V lost 2 bases and J lost 8 bases. In nucleotides, the CDR3 is TGTGCCAGCAGCCAAAGCCAGCGGGAACACATTCAGTACTTC. Encoded protein: CASSQSQREHIQYF.

V gene TRBV5-1 combines with J gene TRBJ2-2, with 10 bases matching TRBD2. Looked up from germline, CDR1 is SGHRS and CDR2 is YFSETQ. The CDR3 spans 17 residues. Losses at the gene ends were 0 bases for V and 5 bases for J; bases not matched to a gene: 7. CDR3 nucleotide sequence: TGCGCCAGCAGCTTGGCCCCTAGCGGGAGTGGGACCGGGGAGCTGTTTTTT. Its protein product is CASSLAPSGSGTGELFF.

The rearrangement joins TRBV18 to TRBJ2-1; D uncertain. Germline-derived CDR1 and CDR2 are KGHSH and LQKENI. This CDR3 has 11 residues. V lost 2 bases to trimming and J lost 5 bases, with 1 base between them. In DNA, the CDR3 is TGTGCCAGCTCACCAGACAATGAGCAGTTCTTC. Encoded protein: CASSPDNEQFF.

V usage is TRBV29-1 and J usage is TRBJ2-5; D is possibly TRBD1 (5 bases). Trimming pared 7 bases from V and 6 bases from J, leaving 21 bases between. Germline loops: CDR1 SQVTM, CDR2 ANQGSEA. This CDR3 is 14 amino acids long. CDR3 residues: CSARASGAGQTQYF. CDR3 sequence (DNA): TGCAGCGCCCGGGCCTCTGGGGCCGGACAGACCCAGTACTTC.

This clone was observed at least ten times. CDR3 protein: CASSPARGQGGHEQFF. In DNA form, the CDR3 reads TGTGCCAGCAGCCCCGCTCGTGGACAGGGAGGACATGAGCAGTTCTTC. The chain links TRBV5-4 to TRBJ2-1; TRBD1 matches at 8 bases. Losses at the gene ends were 4 bases for V and 8 bases for J; bases not matched to a gene: 14. Germline lookup yields CDR1 SGHNT and CDR2 YYREEE (reference sequence). CDR3 length: 16 amino acids.

This clone has just one count. The V gene is TRBV7-2, the J gene TRBJ2-3, with TRBD2 matching over 9 bases. Germline loops: CDR1 SGHTA, CDR2 FQGNSA. The CDR3 runs 14 residues. Trimming took 1 base from V and 4 from J; bases not matched to a gene: 0. The CDR3 region has the DNA TGTGCCAGCAGCTTAGGGACTAGCGCAGATACGCAGTATTTT. This codes for CASSLGTSADTQYF.

The rearrangement uses TRBV11-2 and TRBJ2-1, with D hard to call. The CDR3 has 17 residues. In germline, CDR1 is SGHAT, CDR2 FQNNGV. Trimming shortened V by 2 bases and J by 1 base, and 15 bases separated the two germline ends. CDR3 region: CASSLILGSNSYNEQFF. In DNA, the CDR3 is TGTGCCAGCAGCTTAATCCTGGGTTCGAATTCCTACAATGAGCAGTTCTTC.

V usage is TRBV29-1 and J usage is TRBJ1-5, with a possible D match to TRBD1 (6 bases). The length of the CDR3 is 12 residues. Per the germline V gene, CDR1 is SQVTM and CDR2 is ANQGSEA. Trimming left V 5 bases short and J 9 bases short, with 14 bases between. The CDR3 nucleotides are TGCAGCGTTCGACAGGAGACTGGGCCCCAGCATTTT. Its translation is CSVRQETGPQHF.

The chain uses TRBV5-1 and TRBJ2-6; tentatively, D is TRBD2 (6 bases). The CDR3 is made up of 14 amino acids. CDR1 is SGHRS and CDR2 is YFSETQ in the germline V gene. V was clipped by 5 bases and J by 2 bases, with 8 bases between them. CDR3 protein: CASRLATGANVLTF. In DNA form, the CDR3 reads TGCGCCAGCAGGCTAGCGACTGGGGCCAACGTCCTGACTTTC.

This clone was detected only a few times. This chain connects TRBV25-1 to TRBJ2-1; 10 bases agree with TRBD1. CDR1 MGHDK and CDR2 SYGVNS come from the germline V gene. This CDR3 is 15 amino acids long. The junction had 11 bases not matched to a gene; V was cut back by 8 bases and J by 7 bases. CDR3 sequence reads: CASEFGGTGVNEQFF. CDR3 in DNA: TGTGCCAGCGAGTTTGGCGGGACAGGGGTGAATGAGCAGTTCTTC.

This clone was found a few times. This chain connects TRBV18 to TRBJ2-5; 11 bases are a match to TRBD2. The germline V gene has CDR1 KGHSH and CDR2 LQKENI. V was clipped by 4 bases and J by 2 bases; unmatched bases: 6. This CDR3 contains 16 residues. The CDR3 loop reads CASSQTGTSGQETQYF. In nucleotides, the CDR3 is TGTGCCAGCTCACAAACCGGGACTAGCGGACAAGAGACCCAGTACTTC.

This chain's CDR3 is CAASRGVWDTQYF. The CDR3, as DNA: TGTGCCGCGAGTAGGGGGGTATGGGATACGCAGTATTTT. This chain joins TRBV27 and TRBJ2-3, with D perhaps TRBD1 or TRBD2 (6 bases each). The CDR3 covers 13 residues. V lost 11 bases and J 6 bases, leaving 18 bases between the germline ends. CDR1 and CDR2 from the germline V gene are MNHEY and SMNVEV (reference sequence).

The table lists this clone with a few counts. V gene TRBV5-4 combines with J gene TRBJ1-1; D not resolved. Trimming pared 4 bases from V and 3 bases from J, leaving 10 bases between. This CDR3 spans 13 amino acids. Germline V gene data show CDR1 as SGHNT and CDR2 as YYREEE (reference sequence). Here the CDR3 DNA reads TGTGCCAGCAGCCTGGGGAGCGACACTGAAGCTTTCTTT. Encoded protein: CASSLGSDTEAFF.

This clone was found a few times. V usage is TRBV2 and J usage is TRBJ2-7, with D perhaps TRBD1 or TRBD2 (6 bases each). Trimming removed 6 bases at V and 1 base at J, with 10 bases between. Germline CDR1 SNHLY, CDR2 FYNNEI. The CDR3 sequence is 13 residues long. The CDR3 reads CASSRGQSYEQYF. The CDR3 DNA reads TGTGCCAGCAGCCGGGGGCAGTCCTACGAGCAGTACTTC.

This clone appeared once. The CDR3 DNA is TGCGCCAGCAGCTTGGCTAGCGGGAGAGTTAATGAGCAGTTCTTC. It is translated as CASSLASGRVNEQFF. This sequence joins TRBV5-1 and TRBJ2-1, with 10 bases lining up with TRBD2. V trimming: 0 bases; J trimming: 7 bases; junction bases outside the gene matches: 4. The CDR3 has 15 amino acids. Germline loops: CDR1 SGHRS, CDR2 YFSETQ.

V and J are TRBV10-3 and TRBJ2-6; TRBD1 might be the D (6 bases). Deletions cut 2 bases from V and 0 bases from J, with 14 bases between. This CDR3 has 18 residues. Per the germline V gene, CDR1 is ENHRY and CDR2 is SYGVKD. CDR3 DNA: TGTGCCATCAGTGAGGAACAGGGTAGGGGCTCTGGGGCCAACGTCCTGACTTTC. Residues: CAISEEQGRGSGANVLTF.

The gene calls are TRBV18 and TRBJ1-5; 7 positions agree with TRBD1. CDR1 and CDR2 from the germline V gene are KGHSH and LQKENI. The V and J ends lost 5 bases and 2 bases, in that order; junction bases with no gene match: 3. The CDR3 sequence is 14 residues long. CDR3 coding DNA: TGTGCCAGCTCATCCGGGACAGGCAATCAGCCCCAGCATTTT. This sequence encodes CASSSGTGNQPQHF.

The J gene is TRBJ2-7, the V gene TRBV28; perhaps D is TRBD1 or TRBD2 (5 bases each). Trimming removed 6 bases at V and 5 bases at J, with 23 bases between. The CDR3 extends over 16 amino acids. CDR1 MDHEN and CDR2 SYDVKM come from the germline V gene. CDR3 DNA sequence: TGTGCCAGCAGCCGAACCGGGGCCGGTCGTCGAGACGAGCAGTACTTC. This sequence encodes CASSRTGAGRRDEQYF.

The chain carries TRBV29-1 and TRBJ2-7; 8 bases match TRBD1. Germline V gene data show CDR1 as SQVTM and CDR2 as ANQGSEA. V lost 4 bases to trimming and J lost 6 bases; unmatched junction nucleotides: 8. The CDR3 has 13 amino acids. The CDR3 nucleotides read TGCAGCGTTGCCCGGGACAGGAGAGTCGAGCAGTACTTC. Translated: CSVARDRRVEQYF.

This clone came up a few times. This chain links TRBV28 with TRBJ2-1, with D perhaps TRBD1 (5 bases). The CDR3 is 14 residues long. Trimming left V 5 bases short and J 8 bases short, with 16 bases between. Per the germline V gene, CDR1 is MDHEN and CDR2 is SYDVKM. The CDR3 spells CASSPWGTWDEQFF. The CDR3 nucleotides read TGTGCCAGCAGTCCTTGGGGCACTTGGGATGAGCAGTTCTTC.

This clone turned up a few times. The chain uses TRBV29-1 and TRBJ2-7; D is unresolved. The V gene's germline CDR1 is SQVTM and CDR2 ANQGSEA. The CDR3 consists of 12 residues. V lost 4 bases and J 2 bases, leaving 9 bases between the germline ends. CDR3 coding DNA: TGCAGCGTTGGCCAGGCTACCTACGAGCAGTACTTC. Its translation is CSVGQATYEQYF.

This clone was observed a few times. This rearrangement joins TRBV11-2 to TRBJ2-6, with D unresolved. Trimming left V 1 base short and J 3 bases short, with 1 base between. The CDR3 length is 13 residues. Looked up from germline, CDR1 is SGHAT and CDR2 is FQNNGV. The CDR3 DNA reads TGTGCCAGCAGCTTAGGTGGGGCCAACGTCCTGACTTTC. Translating it yields CASSLGGANVLTF.